This T cell receptor (beta chain) was sequenced in a study of T cell responses to AZD1222 COVID-19 vaccine. Study-wide findings and caveats: Females outnumbered males among donors, who were mostly white British; clonal diversity was possibly underestimated.

Notes on this clone: Its specificity is not known.

Second-dose groups at about 4 or about 12 weeks were pooled. The assay was immunoSEQ multiplex PCR, and TCRdb's table has in-frame clones only and misses some. Here the sample spans 130,000 or so clones, 88% being singletons. V lost 6 bases and J lost 0; bases outside the gene matches: 6. The germline CDR1 and CDR2 sequences are LNHDA and SQIVND (reference sequence). There are 15 residues in the CDR3. The V and J genes are TRBV19 and TRBJ1-1, with 8 nucleotides matching TRBD1. This sample comprised peripheral blood, obtained 28 days after the second AZD1222 dose. This TCR derives from an adult who received the AZD1222 COVID-19 vaccine. The CDR3 reads CASRTGQGLNTEAFF. CDR3 coding DNA: TGTGCCAGTAGGACTGGACAGGGCCTGAACACTGAAGCTTTCTTT.